The T cell receptor (beta chain) under discussion was sequenced for a study of T cell responses to AZD1222 COVID-19 vaccine. Study overall: Samples with a second dose at about 4 or about 12 weeks were pooled together. Study results and caveats: There were repertoire samples only from the period after the peak T cell response. Most donors were white British, females outnumbered males, and clonal diversity was possibly underestimated.

Notes on this clone: Its antigen is currently unknown.

TCRdb keeps only in-frame clones here, not all; method: immunoSEQ multiplex PCR. The sample holds around 140,000 clones, about nine tenths seen once. The sequence came from an adult in good health. Sequences were derived from peripheral blood, sampled on day 0 of AZD1222 vaccination.

CDR3 sequence: CASSRLAGMTYNEQFF. CDR3 nucleotides: TGTGCCAGCAGCCGACTAGCGGGGATGACCTACAATGAGCAGTTCTTC. V is TRBV28 and J is TRBJ2-1; 11 bases fit TRBD2. The CDR3 extends over 16 amino acids. Germline V gene data show CDR1 as MDHEN and CDR2 as SYDVKM. With V trimmed by 6 bases and J by 2 bases, 6 bases remained unmatched.